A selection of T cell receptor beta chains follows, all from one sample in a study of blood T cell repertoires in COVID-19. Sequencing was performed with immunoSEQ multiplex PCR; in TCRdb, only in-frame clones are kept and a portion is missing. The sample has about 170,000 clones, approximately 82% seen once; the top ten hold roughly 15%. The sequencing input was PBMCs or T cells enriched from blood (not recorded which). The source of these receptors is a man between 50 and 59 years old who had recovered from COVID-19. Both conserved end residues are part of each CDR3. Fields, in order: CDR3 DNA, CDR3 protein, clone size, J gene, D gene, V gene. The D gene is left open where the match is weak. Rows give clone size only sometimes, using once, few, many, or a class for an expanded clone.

TGTGCCTGGAGTGCCGGATCGACCGGGAGGGACGGCTACACCTTC,CAWSAGSTGRDGYTF,NA,TRBJ1-2,NA,TRBV30
TGTGCCAGCAGTGCATTTGTAGGGGTTGATGGCTACACCTTC,CASSAFVGVDGYTF,NA,TRBJ1-2,NA,TRBV25-1
TGTGCCAGCAGCCTCCTAGGGGGGGTTGGTGGCTACACCTTC,CASSLLGGVGGYTF,NA,TRBJ1-2,NA,TRBV3-1/TRBV3-2
TGCGCCAGCGGCCAGGGAAGCTCCTACGAGCAGTACTTC,CASGQGSSYEQYF,NA,TRBJ2-7,NA,TRBV5-1
TGTGCCACCAGCAGAGATGGGGCGGGGGGTTTCTACAATGAGCAGTTCTTC,CATSRDGAGGFYNEQFF,NA,TRBJ2-1,TRBD2,TRBV15
TGTGCCAGCAGTAGTAGCGGGGGGGCATTCGAGACCCAGTACTTC,CASSSSGGAFETQYF,NA,TRBJ2-5,TRBD2,TRBV28
TGTGCCAGCAGCTACAGGGGGAACACCGGGGAGCTGTTTTTT,CASSYRGNTGELFF,NA,TRBJ2-2,TRBD1,TRBV3-1/TRBV3-2
TGCGCCAGCAGCCCAGCGGGGGGGCCGGTTCGTGAGACCCAGTACTTC,CASSPAGGPVRETQYF,NA,TRBJ2-5,TRBD2,TRBV4-1
TGTGCCAGTAGTATTGACTACCCCCCGAGGGATACGCAGTATTTT,CASSIDYPPRDTQYF,NA,TRBJ2-3,NA,TRBV19
TGTGCCAGCAGCAAGCGTTTAACCAAAAAACTCACAGATACGCAGTATTTT,CASSKRLTKKLTDTQYF,NA,TRBJ2-3,NA,TRBV7-9
TGTGCCAGCAGCACGGAGGGGTACGGCACTGAAGCTTTCTTT,CASSTEGYGTEAFF,NA,TRBJ1-1,NA,TRBV16
TGTGCCAGCAGCTTGGCTCGCGCTTCCAATGAGCAGTTCTTC,CASSLARASNEQFF,NA,TRBJ2-1,NA,TRBV5-5
TGTGCCAGCAGCCAGAGCCGGGACAGGTCCTCCCTTAATGAAAAACTGTTTTTT,CASSQSRDRSSLNEKLFF,NA,TRBJ1-4,TRBD1,TRBV3-1/TRBV3-2
TGTGCCTGGAGCTCCGGGGGGCCTGGCTACACCTTC,CAWSSGGPGYTF,NA,TRBJ1-2,NA,TRBV30
TGTGCCAGCAGCCAATTACTCAACACCGGGGAGCTGTTTTTT,CASSQLLNTGELFF,few,TRBJ2-2,NA,TRBV3-1/TRBV3-2
TGTGCCAGCAGTGAAGTCCCGGGGTATGAGCAGTTCTTC,CASSEVPGYEQFF,NA,TRBJ2-1,NA,TRBV2
TGTGCCAGTAGTACTAGCGGGGGGCGGGATACGCAGTATTTT,CASSTSGGRDTQYF,NA,TRBJ2-3,TRBD2,TRBV19
TGTGCCAGCAGTTACCAAACTAGCGGGGGGCTCAATGAGCAGTTCTTC,CASSYQTSGGLNEQFF,NA,TRBJ2-1,TRBD2,TRBV6-5
TGTGCCATCAGTGAGGGGACAGAAACGAACACCGGGGAGCTGTTTTTT,CAISEGTETNTGELFF,NA,TRBJ2-2,TRBD1,TRBV10-3
TGTGCCAGCAGCCAAGGACAGGTTGGGGTGAAAAACACTGAAGCTTTCTTT,CASSQGQVGVKNTEAFF,NA,TRBJ1-1,TRBD1,TRBV11-3
TGTGCCAGCAGCAAATGGACAGGGGGCTTCTATGGCTACACCTTC,CASSKWTGGFYGYTF,NA,TRBJ1-2,TRBD1,TRBV6-5
TGTGCCAGCAGGCGTCGTGACAGTTTCATGAACACTGAAGCTTTCTTT,CASRRRDSFMNTEAFF,NA,TRBJ1-1,NA,TRBV3-1/TRBV3-2
TGTGCCAGCAGAAAAACCGGGACACCAAATACCAATGAGCAGTTCTTC,CASRKTGTPNTNEQFF,NA,TRBJ2-1,NA,TRBV11-2
TGTGCCAGTAGTACCAACAGGGGCAAGGGGGGTCAGCCCCAGCATTTT,CASSTNRGKGGQPQHF,NA,TRBJ1-5,TRBD1,TRBV19
TGCGCCAGCAGCTTGGCCGGTACAGGCGACCAAATTCAGTACTTC,CASSLAGTGDQIQYF,NA,TRBJ2-4,NA,TRBV5-1
TGTGCCAGTAGTACCAAGACAGGGACCGAGCAGTACTTC,CASSTKTGTEQYF,NA,TRBJ2-7,TRBD1,TRBV19
TGTGCCAGCAGACCCGTCAGCTCTGGAAACACCATATATTTT,CASRPVSSGNTIYF,few,TRBJ1-3,NA,TRBV6-5
TGTGCCAGCAGTTACGGGACAGGGCCGGTTCGGGGCTACACCTTC,CASSYGTGPVRGYTF,once,TRBJ1-2,TRBD1,TRBV6-5
TGTGCCAGCAGCCAAGATCAGGGGGGCTCTGGGGCCAACGTCCTGACTTTC,CASSQDQGGSGANVLTF,NA,TRBJ2-6,NA,TRBV4-2
TGTGCCAGCAGCCCGGAGAGCATCAATAATTCACCCCTCCACTTT,CASSPESINNSPLHF,NA,TRBJ1-6,NA,TRBV3-1/TRBV3-2
TGTGCCAGCAGTTACTCGGAGGTGATGAACACTGAAGCTTTCTTT,CASSYSEVMNTEAFF,NA,TRBJ1-1,NA,TRBV6-2/TRBV6-3
TGCAGCGTTGAGGCTCAGGGGAATAACTATGGCTACACCTTC,CSVEAQGNNYGYTF,NA,TRBJ1-2,NA,TRBV29-1
TGTGCCAGCAGCCCGTCTTCTAGGGGGACTGAAGCTTTCTTT,CASSPSSRGTEAFF,NA,TRBJ1-1,NA,TRBV3-1/TRBV3-2
TGTGCCAGCTCACCACGACAGGGGGCTAACTATGGCTACACCTTC,CASSPRQGANYGYTF,once,TRBJ1-2,TRBD1,TRBV18
TGTGCCAGCAGCTTAGAAAACATGAACACTGAAGCTTTCTTT,CASSLENMNTEAFF,once,TRBJ1-1,NA,TRBV11-2
TGTGCCAGCAGTCCCCGTAGCGGAGGGAAAGAGACCCAGTACTTC,CASSPRSGGKETQYF,NA,TRBJ2-5,NA,TRBV27
TGTGCCACCAGTGATCCCGGGATAACCGGGGAGCTGTTTTTT,CATSDPGITGELFF,NA,TRBJ2-2,NA,TRBV24-1
TGTGCCCGCGACAGGGAGAACACCGGGGAGCTGTTTTTT,CARDRENTGELFF,NA,TRBJ2-2,TRBD1,TRBV30
TGCGCCAGCAGCTGGAGGACAGCGGATGAAAAACTGTTTTTT,CASSWRTADEKLFF,NA,TRBJ1-4,NA,TRBV5-1
TGTGCCAGCAGTTTGCTCCCAGTGGAGGGGGCGAGGAGCTCCTACAATGAGCAGTTCTTC,CASSLLPVEGARSSYNEQFF,NA,TRBJ2-1,NA,TRBV27
TGTGCCAGTAGTATAGATCGGGGGTCCAGTCAGCCCCAGCATTTT,CASSIDRGSSQPQHF,few,TRBJ1-5,NA,TRBV19
TGTGCCAGCTGGCCACAGGGCTCGAACACTGAAGCTTTCTTT,CASWPQGSNTEAFF,NA,TRBJ1-1,NA,TRBV2
TGTGCCAGCAGGGGACTAGCTACAGATACGCAGTATTTT,CASRGLATDTQYF,NA,TRBJ2-3,TRBD2,TRBV6-5
TGTGCCAGCAGCCCGACAGGGGTGGCCTACGAGCAGTACTTC,CASSPTGVAYEQYF,NA,TRBJ2-7,TRBD1,TRBV6-5
TGCGCCAGCAGCCAAGGGCAGGAAGGTGGCTACACCTTC,CASSQGQEGGYTF,NA,TRBJ1-2,NA,TRBV4-1
TGTGCCAGCAGTCCACTAGCGGGGGGGCTAATGTACGAGCAGTACTTC,CASSPLAGGLMYEQYF,NA,TRBJ2-7,TRBD2,TRBV28
TGTGCCAGCAGTCCCCCCACAGGGGGGAACTATGGCTACACCTTC,CASSPPTGGNYGYTF,once,TRBJ1-2,TRBD1,TRBV5-6
TGTGCCAGTAGTTCCCGACAGATTAGGAACACTGAAGCTTTCTTT,CASSSRQIRNTEAFF,NA,TRBJ1-1,NA,TRBV19
TGCAGCGTTGTGTGGGGCCGATTAGAGACCCAGTACTTC,CSVVWGRLETQYF,NA,TRBJ2-5,NA,TRBV29-1
TGTGCCAGCAGCACCCCCGAGGGCAATTTCCTCTACGAGCAGTACTTC,CASSTPEGNFLYEQYF,NA,TRBJ2-7,NA,TRBV7-9
TGTGCCAGCTCATCCGACAGCTACTATAGCAATCAGCCCCAGCATTTT,CASSSDSYYSNQPQHF,NA,TRBJ1-5,NA,TRBV18
TGCAGTGCCAGTGACAGGGCCCCTAGAATCTCACCCCTCCACTTT,CSASDRAPRISPLHF,few,TRBJ1-6,TRBD1,TRBV20-1